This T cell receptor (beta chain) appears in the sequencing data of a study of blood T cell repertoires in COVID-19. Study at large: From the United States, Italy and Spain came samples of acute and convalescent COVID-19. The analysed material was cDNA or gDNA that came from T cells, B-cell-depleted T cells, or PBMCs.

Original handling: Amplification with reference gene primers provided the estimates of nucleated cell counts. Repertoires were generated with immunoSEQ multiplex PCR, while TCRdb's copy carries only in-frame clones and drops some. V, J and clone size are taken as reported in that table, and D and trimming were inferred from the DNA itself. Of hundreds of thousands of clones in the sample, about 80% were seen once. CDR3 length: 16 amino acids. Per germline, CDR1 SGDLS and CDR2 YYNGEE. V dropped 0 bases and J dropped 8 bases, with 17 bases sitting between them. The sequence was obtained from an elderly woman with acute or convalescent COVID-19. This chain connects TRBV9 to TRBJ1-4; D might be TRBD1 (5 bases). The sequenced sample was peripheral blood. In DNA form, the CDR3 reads TGTGCCAGCAGCGTAGACCGGGGACTTGTACCCGAAAAACTGTTTTTT. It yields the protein CASSVDRGLVPEKLFF.